The 27 T cell receptor beta chains below come from one sample, sequenced in a study of identical twins. Each CDR3 protein gets one entry after TCRdb re-called the 5' RACE reads with MiXCR. The sample contains more than 1.5 million distinct CDR3 sequences, around 33% of which appear only once. Sequenced input: cord blood. The receptors originated from a newborn girl in good health.

This clonotype was recorded many times. V and J are TRBV29-1 and TRBJ2-7; 8 bases map to TRBD2. The length of the CDR3 is 15 residues. V lost 5 bases to trimming and J lost 6 bases; unmatched junction nucleotides: 15. Germline values: CDR1 SQVTM, CDR2 ANQGSEA. The CDR3 spells CSVSREGGRTTEQYF. CDR3 coding DNA: TGCAGCGTTTCTCGAGAGGGCGGGAGGACTACCGAGCAGTACTTC.

Regarding this clonotype: A junction end diverges from the germline sequence, so it may reflect a read error. The chain joins TRBV3-1 to TRBJ2-3; the match to TRBD2 covers 7 bases. Germline CDR1 is LGHDT and CDR2 is YNNKEL (reference sequence). The CDR3 has 15 residues. The CDR3 spells CAGSQELAGTDTQYF. DNA for the CDR3: TGTGCCGGCAGCCAAGAGCTAGCGGGCACAGATACGCAGTATTTT.

Only a few counts were recorded for this clonotype. The V gene is TRBV25-1, the J gene TRBJ2-2, with 8 bases aligning to TRBD1. V was pared by 1 base and J by 5 bases, with 6 bases of the junction left unmatched. Germline V CDR1 and CDR2: MGHDK, SYGVNS. The CDR3 runs 16 residues. CDR3 loop: CASSESGRGHTGELFF. The CDR3 region has the DNA TGTGCCAGCAGTGAATCCGGCAGGGGGCATACCGGGGAGCTGTTTTTT.

Concerning this clonotype itself: At one end, the junction sequence differs from germline, possibly due to a read error. This chain connects TRBV4-1 to TRBJ2-1, with 9 bases fitting TRBD2. The CDR3 loop spans 16 amino acids. Germline values: CDR1 MGHRA, CDR2 YSYEKL. The DNA for the CDR3 is TGCGCCGGCAGCCAAATAGCGGGAGTCTCCTACAATGAGCAGTTCTTC. Amino acids: CAGSQIAGVSYNEQFF.

As for this clonotype: One junction end does not reproduce the germline sequence, and a read error may be involved. J is TRBJ2-1 and V is TRBV20-1; TRBD2 matches 8 bases. Germline lookup yields CDR1 DFQATT and CDR2 SNEGSKA (reference sequence). The CDR3 contains 14 residues. The DNA for the CDR3 is TGCAGCGCTAGAGTTTCGGGGGGGCAAGAGACCCAGTTCTTC. It translates to CSARVSGGQETQFF.

This clonotype was found a few times. CDR3 sequence reads: CASSYATGTGTEKLFF. In DNA form, the CDR3 reads TGTGCCAGCAGTTACGCTACCGGGACAGGGACTGAAAAACTGTTTTTT. The genes are TRBV6-6 and TRBJ1-4; 9 bases align to TRBD1. The CDR3 runs 16 residues. J was trimmed by 7 bases and V by 2 bases; bases with no gene match: 8. The germline V gene has CDR1 MNHNY and CDR2 SVGAGI (reference sequence).

This clonotype showed up just a few times. V and J are TRBV25-1 and TRBJ2-7; TRBD2 agrees at 9 bases. Germline-derived CDR1 and CDR2 are MGHDK and SYGVNS. V dropped 4 bases and J dropped 0; count of bases not matched to a gene: 16. The CDR3 loop spans 19 amino acids. The CDR3 DNA is TGTGCCAGCAGTGTCTCTGGGATAGCGGGGGCCACGAGCTCCTACGAGCAGTACTTC. Protein product: CASSVSGIAGATSSYEQYF.

Ten or more counts support this clonotype. The chain is built from TRBV2 and TRBJ1-2; the D gene is possibly TRBD1 (5 bases). Trimming stripped 4 bases from V and 4 bases from J, with 13 bases between. CDR1 SNHLY and CDR2 FYNNEI come from the germline V gene. The CDR3 spans 14 residues. The CDR3 DNA sequence: TGTGCCAGCAGTGCGGTAGGGACGGGCTATGGCTACACCTTC. This translates into CASSAVGTGYGYTF.

In its sample, this clonotype was seen many times. This rearrangement joins TRBV28 to TRBJ2-7; perhaps TRBD1 as D (6 bases). V lost 4 bases to trimming and J lost 2 bases, with 15 bases between them. Germline V lookup: CDR1 MDHEN, CDR2 SYDVKM. The CDR3 loop spans 15 amino acids. The chain's CDR3 is CASSSVGTPPYEQYF. CDR3 DNA: TGTGCCAGCAGTTCCGTCGGGACACCGCCCTACGAGCAGTACTTC.

The chain joins TRBV2 to TRBJ1-6; the match to TRBD1 covers 12 bases. The CDR3 has 15 amino acids. The germline gives CDR1 SNHLY, CDR2 FYNNEI. V lost 3 bases to trimming and J lost 9 bases; unmatched junction nucleotides: 3. CDR3 nucleotide sequence: TGTGCCAGCAGTGAGTGGGACAGGGGGCTTTCACCCCTCCACTTT. Amino acids: CASSEWDRGLSPLHF.

The chain is built from TRBV27 and TRBJ1-2; possibly TRBD1 for D (6 bases). This CDR3 spans 13 amino acids. The germline V gene encodes CDR1 MNHEY and CDR2 SMNVEV (reference sequence). V dropped 5 bases and J dropped 6 bases, with 13 bases sitting between them. DNA of the CDR3: TGTGCCAGCAGTCCATCCAGGGGAGATGGCTACACCTTC. Translated, it gives CASSPSRGDGYTF.

The chain uses TRBV6-1 and TRBJ2-5, with 9 positions matching TRBD2. The V and J ends lost 5 bases and 11 bases, in that order; junction bases with no gene match: 18. The V gene's germline CDR1 is MNHNS and CDR2 SASEGT. The CDR3 totals 16 residues. CDR3 in DNA: TGTGCCAGCAGTACCCGGCCGGGACTAGCTCGGATGGGGCAGTACTTC. Its translation: CASSTRPGLARMGQYF.

Only a few counts were recorded for this clonotype. This sequence joins TRBV2 and TRBJ2-7; D perhaps matches TRBD2 (6 bases). Germline V lookup: CDR1 SNHLY, CDR2 FYNNEI. V dropped 3 bases and J dropped 7 bases, with 22 bases sitting between them. The CDR3 length is 16 residues. The CDR3 region is CASSDLMGGGNGEQYF. CDR3 coding DNA: TGTGCCAGCAGTGATCTAATGGGGGGAGGTAACGGTGAGCAGTACTTC.

The chain links TRBV12-3 or TRBV12-4 to TRBJ2-1; D assignment may be TRBD1 or TRBD2 (5 bases each). Trimming took off 2 bases at V and 9 bases at J, with 14 bases between the two ends. There are 14 residues in the CDR3. The CDR3 DNA follows: TGTGCCAGCAGTTTAACCCGCCGGGGCATTGAGCAGTTCTTC. Its translation: CASSLTRRGIEQFF.

This clonotype was counted many times. The chain has TRBV25-1 and TRBJ2-5; 7 nucleotides line up with TRBD1. The CDR3 has 14 residues. Germline V gives CDR1 MGHDK, CDR2 SYGVNS. Trimming took 7 bases from V and 3 from J; bases not matched to a gene: 8. The CDR3 reads CASNNNRGEETQYF. CDR3 sequence (DNA): TGTGCCAGCAATAACAACAGGGGCGAAGAGACCCAGTACTTC.

V usage is TRBV10-3 and J usage is TRBJ2-5; D gene uncertain. Germline V CDR1 and CDR2: ENHRY, SYGVKD. The germline V and J ends were trimmed by 0 bases and 5 bases, with 10 bases remaining between them. This CDR3 is built from 14 residues. The CDR3 DNA reads as TGTGCCATCAGTGAGTCCGCGAGTAGGGAGACCCAGTACTTC. Encoded protein: CAISESASRETQYF.

The rearrangement joins TRBV7-9 to TRBJ1-2, with D perhaps matching TRBD1 (6 bases). CDR1 is SEHNR, CDR2 FQNEAQ, per germline (reference sequence). The CDR3 sequence is 14 residues long. V shed 3 bases and J shed 4 bases, with 12 bases lying between them. CDR3 coding DNA: TGTGCCAGCAGCTTGGACCCAGGGGCCTATGGCTACACCTTC. Residues: CASSLDPGAYGYTF.

This sequence joins TRBV5-1 and TRBJ2-5; TRBD2 might be the D (5 bases). Germline-derived CDR1 and CDR2 are SGHRS and YFSETQ. There are 12 residues in the CDR3. The germline V and J ends were trimmed by 5 bases and 5 bases, with 10 bases remaining between them. The CDR3 spells CASRGSVETQYF. Here the CDR3 DNA reads TGCGCCAGCAGGGGGAGCGTCGAGACCCAGTACTTC.

On this clonotype itself: A junction end diverges from the germline sequence, so it may reflect a read error. The chain recombines TRBV2 with TRBJ2-1; D not resolved. The CDR3 covers 13 residues. The V gene's germline CDR1 is SNHLY and CDR2 FYNNEI. The CDR3 DNA sequence: TGTGCCGGCAGTGAAAACGGTCGAAATGAGCAGTTCTTC. Translation: CAGSENGRNEQFF.

This clonotype has only a few counts. The rearrangement uses TRBV7-2 and TRBJ2-2, with a tentative D call TRBD1 (5 bases). V was shortened by 2 bases and J by 4 bases, with 11 bases between the two germline ends. The CDR3 covers 15 residues. Germline CDR1 is SGHTA and CDR2 is FQGNSA. The CDR3 sequence: CASSLIWGGTGELFF. CDR3 DNA sequence: TGTGCCAGCAGCTTAATCTGGGGCGGCACCGGGGAGCTGTTTTTT.

This clonotype occurred a few times. The gene calls are TRBV6-1 and TRBJ2-7; no reliable D call. The V gene lost 4 bases and the J gene lost 7 bases, with 8 bases spanning the gap. The V gene's germline CDR1 is MNHNS and CDR2 SASEGT. CDR3 length: 11 amino acids. CDR3 nucleotide sequence: TGTGCCAGCAGTGTCTTGGCTGAGCAGTACTTC. Translated, it gives CASSVLAEQYF.

This clonotype was observed once. One end of the junction is discordant with germline, which a read error may explain. This rearrangement joins TRBV6-1 to TRBJ1-1; 7 nucleotides align to TRBD1. The CDR3 is 14 amino acids. Germline V gene sequence: CDR1 MNHNS, CDR2 SASEGT. The CDR3 region is CAGSEAGTATEAFF. The CDR3 DNA is TGTGCCGGCAGTGAAGCCGGGACAGCCACTGAAGCTTTCTTT.

The V call is TRBV28, the J call TRBJ1-4; D is possibly TRBD1 (5 bases). CDR1 is MDHEN and CDR2 is SYDVKM in the germline V gene. CDR3 length: 15 residues. Trimming took off 6 bases at V and 3 bases at J, with 14 bases between the two ends. Written as DNA, the CDR3 is TGTGCCAGCAGCTTCGCCGGGGCGTCTAATGAAAAACTGTTTTTT. Protein product: CASSFAGASNEKLFF.

V is TRBV29-1 and J is TRBJ2-6; TRBD1 matches at 7 bases. The CDR3 is made up of 13 amino acids. Per the germline V gene, CDR1 is SQVTM and CDR2 is ANQGSEA. J gave up 7 bases and V 6 bases, and 6 bases lay outside the gene matches. This chain's CDR3 is CSVVQGNANVLTF. CDR3 coding DNA: TGCAGCGTCGTACAGGGGAACGCCAACGTCCTGACTTTC.

CDR3: CASSQDIAGGPTEQYF. For the CDR3, the DNA is TGCGCCAGCAGCCAAGATATTGCGGGGGGGCCGACTGAGCAGTACTTC. This chain joins TRBV4-1 and TRBJ2-5, with TRBD2 identical over 9 bases. CDR3 size: 16 residues. Germline loops: CDR1 MGHRA, CDR2 YSYEKL. Trimming at V came to 0 bases and at J to 11 bases, leaving 13 bases not matched to a gene.

Note on this clonotype: Sequence at one end of the junction differs from germline and may be a read error. V is TRBV5-1 and J is TRBJ2-2; D ambiguous. The CDR3 is 13 residues long. CDR1 is SGHRS and CDR2 is YFSETQ in the germline V gene. CDR3 DNA sequence: TGTGCCAGCAGTTTGGACCCCACCGGGGAGCTGTTTTTT. This codes for CASSLDPTGELFF. The whole variable domain, filled in from reference TRBV5-1 and TRBJ2-2, reads KAGVTQTPRYLIKTRGQQVTLSCSPISGHRSVSWYQQTPGQGLQFLFEYFSETQRNKGNFPGRFSGRQFSNSRSEMNVSTLELGDSALYLCASSLDPTGELFFGEGSRLTVL.

This clonotype was seen more than once but under ten times. V and J are TRBV24-1 and TRBJ2-5; 7 nucleotides line up with TRBD1. The germline V gene encodes CDR1 KGHDR and CDR2 SFDVKD. The junction had 8 bases not matched to a gene; V was cut back by 10 bases and J by 1 base. The CDR3 covers 14 residues. CDR3 nucleotides: TGTGCCACACAACCCAGACAGGGCCAAGAGACCCAGTACTTC. Translation gives CATQPRQGQETQYF.